Described below is a single T cell receptor (beta chain) sequence and its context. Measured with immunoSEQ multiplex PCR; TCRdb has only the in-frame clones, and not every one. The sample comprises roughly 400,000 clones, about 90% of which are singletons, and 0.6% rests with the top ten. The data are from a study of blood T cell repertoires in COVID-19. The sequencing input was PBMCs or T cells enriched from blood (not recorded which). This clonotype was sampled from a young man who had recovered from COVID-19.

The CDR3: CACGPRGTEAFF. In nucleotides, the CDR3 is TGTGCCTGCGGTCCGCGGGGCACTGAAGCTTTCTTT. The V call is TRBV30, the J call TRBJ1-1; D uncertain. Germline CDR1 GTSNPN, CDR2 SVGIG (reference sequence). CDR3 size: 12 residues. V was trimmed by 6 bases and J by 4 bases, leaving 12 bases between them.